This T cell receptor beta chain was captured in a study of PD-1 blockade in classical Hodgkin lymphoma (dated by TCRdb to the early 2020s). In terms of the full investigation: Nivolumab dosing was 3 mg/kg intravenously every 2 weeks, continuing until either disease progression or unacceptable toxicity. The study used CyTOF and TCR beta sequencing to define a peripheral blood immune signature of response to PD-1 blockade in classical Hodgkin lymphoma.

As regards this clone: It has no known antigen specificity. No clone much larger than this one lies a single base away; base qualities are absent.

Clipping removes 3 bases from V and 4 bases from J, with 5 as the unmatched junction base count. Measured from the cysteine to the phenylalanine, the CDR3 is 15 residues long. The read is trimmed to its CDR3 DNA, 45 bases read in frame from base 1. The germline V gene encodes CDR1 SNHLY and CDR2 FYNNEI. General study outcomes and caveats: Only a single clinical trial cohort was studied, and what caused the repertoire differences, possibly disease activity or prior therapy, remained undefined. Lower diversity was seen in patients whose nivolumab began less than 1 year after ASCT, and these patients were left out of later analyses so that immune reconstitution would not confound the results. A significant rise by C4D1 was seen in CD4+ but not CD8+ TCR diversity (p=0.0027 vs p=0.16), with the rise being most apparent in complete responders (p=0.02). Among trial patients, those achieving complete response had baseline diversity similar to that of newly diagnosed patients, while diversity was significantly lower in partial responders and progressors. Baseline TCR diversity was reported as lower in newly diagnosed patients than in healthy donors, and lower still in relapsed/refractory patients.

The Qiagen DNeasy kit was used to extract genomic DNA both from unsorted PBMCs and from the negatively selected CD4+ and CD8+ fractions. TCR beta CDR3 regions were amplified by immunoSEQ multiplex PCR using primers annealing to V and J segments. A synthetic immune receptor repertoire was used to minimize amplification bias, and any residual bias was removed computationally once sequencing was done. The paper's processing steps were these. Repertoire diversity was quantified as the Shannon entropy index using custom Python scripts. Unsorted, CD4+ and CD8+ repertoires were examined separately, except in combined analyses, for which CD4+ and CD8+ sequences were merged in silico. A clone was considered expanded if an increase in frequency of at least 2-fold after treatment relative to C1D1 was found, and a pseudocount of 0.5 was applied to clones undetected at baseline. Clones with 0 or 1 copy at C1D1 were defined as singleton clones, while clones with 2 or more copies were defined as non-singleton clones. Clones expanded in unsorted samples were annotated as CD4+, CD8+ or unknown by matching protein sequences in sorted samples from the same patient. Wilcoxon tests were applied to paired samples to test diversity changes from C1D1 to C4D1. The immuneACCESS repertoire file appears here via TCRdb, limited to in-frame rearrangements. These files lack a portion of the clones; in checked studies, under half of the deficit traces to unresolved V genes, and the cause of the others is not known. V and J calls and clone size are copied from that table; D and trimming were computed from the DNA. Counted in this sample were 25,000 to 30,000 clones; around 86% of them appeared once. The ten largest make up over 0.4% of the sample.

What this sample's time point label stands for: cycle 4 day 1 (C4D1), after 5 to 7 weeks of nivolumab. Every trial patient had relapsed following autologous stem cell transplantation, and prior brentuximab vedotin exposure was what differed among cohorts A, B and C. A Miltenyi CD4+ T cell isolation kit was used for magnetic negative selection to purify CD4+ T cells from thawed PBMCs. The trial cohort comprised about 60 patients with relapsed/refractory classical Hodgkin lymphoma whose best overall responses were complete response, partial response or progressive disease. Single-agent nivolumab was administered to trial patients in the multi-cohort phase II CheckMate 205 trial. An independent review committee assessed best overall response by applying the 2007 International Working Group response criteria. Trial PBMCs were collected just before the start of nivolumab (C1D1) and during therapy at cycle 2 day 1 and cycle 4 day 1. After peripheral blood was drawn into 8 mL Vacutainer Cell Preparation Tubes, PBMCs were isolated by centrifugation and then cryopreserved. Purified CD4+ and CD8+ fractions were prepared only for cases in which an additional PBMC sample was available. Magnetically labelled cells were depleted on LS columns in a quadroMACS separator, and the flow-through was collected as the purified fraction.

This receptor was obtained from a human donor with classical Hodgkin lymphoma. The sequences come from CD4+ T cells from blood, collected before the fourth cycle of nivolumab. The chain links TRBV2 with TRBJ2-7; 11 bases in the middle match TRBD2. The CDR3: CASSESGLAAYEQYF. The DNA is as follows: TGTGCCAGCAGTGAGTCGGGACTAGCGGCTTACGAGCAGTACTTC.